This T cell receptor beta chain was identified during a study of shared clonotypes between healthy human individuals. This clone was observed a single time. What it binds is unknown. Broader study findings: A reduction in generation probabilities was seen for non-shared clonotypes relative to those shared by all four donors. Expectations were that clonotype sharing among donors would be affected by sequencing depth. The small donor group covered limited genetic and exposure diversity.

Assay used: immunoSEQ multiplex PCR; TCRdb lists only in-frame clones, some missing. The sample shows 550,000 to 850,000 clones, around 70% of them seen only once. From germline, CDR1 is SNHLY and CDR2 FYNNEI. The CDR3 sequence is 19 residues long. Trimming took 8 bases from V and 0 from J; bases not matched to a gene: 21. This chain joins TRBV2 and TRBJ2-7; 8 bases agree with TRBD2. This TCR came from a woman aged 25-40 years in good health. The material sequenced was memory CD4+ T cells sorted from blood. As to subset: CD45RA-negative fraction. CDR3 coding DNA: TGTGCCAGCCTTTACCCGTGGCGGGGGGCTCGAAGGAGCTCCTACGAGCAGTACTTC. Translation: CASLYPWRGARRSSYEQYF.